Listed here are 14 T cell receptor beta chains from one sample, sequenced in a study of T-cell memory formation after mild COVID-19. TCRdb reprocessed the 5' RACE reads with MiXCR, giving one entry per CDR3 protein. The sample records some 82,000 distinct CDR3 sequences, 9.5% to 15% being singletons. The sample consisted of PBMCs or a T cell subset sorted from them (not recorded which). The receptors come from a young man who had mild COVID-19 (a few samples of this study predate the infection). Cell type and time point are not known.

The V and J genes are TRBV7-9 and TRBJ2-2; TRBD1 might be the D (7 bases). The CDR3 is 14 residues long. V was shortened by 5 bases and J by 10 bases, with 17 bases between the two germline ends. The germline V gene encodes CDR1 SEHNR and CDR2 FQNEAQ (reference sequence). CDR3 region: CASSPSRGVPELFF. The CDR3 region has the DNA TGTGCCAGCAGCCCCAGCAGGGGGGTCCCGGAGCTGTTTTTT.

V is TRBV20-1 and J is TRBJ1-4; D is unclear. The V gene's germline CDR1 is DFQATT and CDR2 SNEGSKA (reference sequence). CDR3 length: 17 residues. Trimming took off 0 bases at V and 0 bases at J, with 14 bases between the two ends. CDR3 DNA: TGCAGTGCTAGAGAACCCGTTGGAGATGCAACTAATGAAAAACTGTTTTTT. It codes for CSAREPVGDATNEKLFF.

This clonotype was detected only a few times. The rearrangement uses TRBV27 and TRBJ2-6; maybe TRBD2 (6 bases). Trimming cost V 9 bases and J 4 bases, with 13 bases left between them. Germline CDR1 and CDR2: MNHEY and SMNVEV (reference sequence). The CDR3 has 14 amino acids. Written as DNA, the CDR3 is TGTGCCAGTGGGCGGGGATCCGGGGCCAACGTCCTGACTTTC. Its translation: CASGRGSGANVLTF.

This clonotype appeared a few times. The chain joins TRBV6-5 to TRBJ2-1, with 7 bases that match TRBD2. CDR1 and CDR2 from the germline V gene are MNHEY and SVGAGI. The CDR3 covers 15 residues. V was pared by 7 bases and J by 5 bases, with 11 bases of the junction left unmatched. The CDR3 loop is CASTVPGGVDNEQFF. The DNA of the CDR3 is TGTGCCAGCACAGTTCCTGGGGGGGTAGACAATGAGCAGTTCTTC.

This clonotype was seen at least ten times. The chain uses TRBV6-5 and TRBJ2-7; D is unclear. Trimming stripped 1 base from V and 3 bases from J, with 7 bases between. The CDR3 is 13 amino acids. Germline lookup yields CDR1 MNHEY and CDR2 SVGAGI. CDR3 nucleotide sequence: TGTGCCAGCAGTTACTTCGCCGGCTACGAGCAGTACTTC. Translating it yields CASSYFAGYEQYF.

The chain has TRBV29-1 and TRBJ2-2, with TRBD1 as a possible D gene (5 bases). The V end was cut by 3 bases, the J end by 5 bases, with 13 bases between. CDR1 is SQVTM, CDR2 ANQGSEA, per germline. The CDR3 runs to 14 residues. The CDR3 is CSVDKGYATGELFF. DNA for the CDR3: TGCAGCGTTGATAAGGGGTACGCTACCGGGGAGCTGTTTTTT.

This clonotype turned up a few times. The chain uses TRBV7-3 and TRBJ1-1; possibly TRBD1 for D (6 bases). CDR1 is SGHTA and CDR2 is FQGTGA in the germline V gene. The CDR3 has 13 amino acids. Trimming removed 5 bases from V and 4 bases from J, with 11 bases in between. The CDR3 is CASSQSDSTEAFF. CDR3 DNA sequence: TGTGCCAGCAGCCAATCGGACAGCACTGAAGCTTTCTTT.

The CDR3 protein is CATTNLNTQYF. In DNA, the CDR3 is TGCGCCACCACGAACCTTAATACGCAGTATTTT. The V call is TRBV5-1, the J call TRBJ2-3; the D is unclear. Germline V gene sequence: CDR1 SGHRS, CDR2 YFSETQ. The CDR3 consists of 11 residues. V was cut by 9 bases and J by 7 bases, with 12 bases left in between.

V is TRBV6-1 and J is TRBJ2-5, with a tentative D call TRBD2 (6 bases). Trimming cost V 0 bases and J 5 bases, with 13 bases left between them. The CDR3 extends over 15 amino acids. CDR1 is MNHNS and CDR2 is SASEGT in the germline V gene. The DNA for the CDR3 is TGTGCCAGCAGTGAAGCGGATGGGGAGGTGGAGACCCAGTACTTC. It translates to CASSEADGEVETQYF.

This clonotype was seen a few times. The V call is TRBV5-1, the J call TRBJ1-2, with 10 bases lining up with TRBD1. The CDR3 has 14 amino acids. Losses at the gene ends were 5 bases for V and 4 bases for J; bases not matched to a gene: 5. From germline, CDR1 is SGHRS and CDR2 YFSETQ. The CDR3, as DNA: TGCGCCAGCAGGAGGGACAGGGGAGGCTATGGCTACACCTTC. Translation gives CASRRDRGGYGYTF. Looking up the rest from reference TRBV5-1 and TRBJ1-2 gives the full variable domain: KAGVTQTPRYLIKTRGQQVTLSCSPISGHRSVSWYQQTPGQGLQFLFEYFSETQRNKGNFPGRFSGRQFSNSRSEMNVSTLELGDSALYLCASRRDRGGYGYTFGSGTRLTVV.

The chain is built from TRBV20-1 and TRBJ1-1; D unresolved. Germline CDR1 is DFQATT and CDR2 is SNEGSKA (reference sequence). V lost 2 bases to trimming and J lost 8 bases, with 15 bases between them. The CDR3 consists of 13 residues. The chain's CDR3 is CSARSRGRREAFF. The DNA of the CDR3 is TGCAGTGCTAGATCCCGGGGTCGGCGGGAAGCTTTCTTT.

The table lists this clonotype with many counts. This rearrangement joins TRBV5-5 to TRBJ2-1, with TRBD2 as a possible D gene (5 bases). The V end lost 4 bases, the J end lost 4 bases, and 12 bases lay between the germline ends. CDR1 and CDR2 from the germline V gene are SGHKS and YYEKEE (reference sequence). The CDR3 is made up of 14 amino acids. CDR3 nucleotide sequence: TGTGCCAGCAGCCCCTCGGGGATTTACAATGAGCAGTTCTTC. As protein: CASSPSGIYNEQFF.

V gene TRBV15 combines with J gene TRBJ2-7; D is unresolved. The germline V and J ends were trimmed by 3 bases and 6 bases, with 9 bases remaining between them. Germline V CDR1 and CDR2: LNHNV, YYDKDF (reference sequence). The CDR3 is 12 amino acids. The CDR3: CATSRGHGEQYV. The CDR3 DNA sequence: TGTGCCACCAGCAGGGGCCACGGCGAGCAGTACGTC.

The table lists this clonotype with many counts. The chain combines TRBV7-3 with TRBJ2-6, with D unclear. V lost 4 bases to trimming and J lost 0 bases, with 7 bases between them. The CDR3 consists of 15 residues. Germline V gene data show CDR1 as SGHTA and CDR2 as FQGTGA. For the CDR3, the DNA is TGTGCCAGCAGCTCGGGTCTCTCTGGGGCCAACGTCCTGACTTTC. Protein: CASSSGLSGANVLTF.